What follows describes a single TCR beta chain. Antigen specificity is unknown. Expressed TCRB transcripts were sequenced because the isolated RNA had all been reverse transcribed beforehand. Naive, central memory and regulatory T cell samples produced a mean of roughly 3.9 million reads. Profiled with immunoSEQ multiplex PCR; TCRdb holds only in-frame clones, not every one. In the table there are 350,000 to 400,000 clones, more than 13% of which are singletons. This sample is part of a study of beta chain features in type 1 diabetes. By way of CD45RO/CCR7/CD25/CD127/CD95/CD27, the CD4+ regulatory, stem cell-like memory, central memory and naive cells were sorted. Trimming cost V 4 bases and J 3 bases; bases outside gene matches: 1. Germline lookup yields CDR1 SGHTA and CDR2 FQGNSA. The CDR3 spans 14 residues. Study-wide findings and caveats: The question left open here concerned HLA type influencing TCRB rearrangement.

The clonotype originates from a young woman in good health. Sequencing was done on a sample of naive CD4+ T cells from blood. This chain links TRBV7-2 with TRBJ2-7, with 12 bases matching TRBD2. The CDR3 DNA sequence: TGTGCCAGCAGCTCGACTAGCGGGAGCTACGAGCAGTACTTC. It translates to CASSSTSGSYEQYF.